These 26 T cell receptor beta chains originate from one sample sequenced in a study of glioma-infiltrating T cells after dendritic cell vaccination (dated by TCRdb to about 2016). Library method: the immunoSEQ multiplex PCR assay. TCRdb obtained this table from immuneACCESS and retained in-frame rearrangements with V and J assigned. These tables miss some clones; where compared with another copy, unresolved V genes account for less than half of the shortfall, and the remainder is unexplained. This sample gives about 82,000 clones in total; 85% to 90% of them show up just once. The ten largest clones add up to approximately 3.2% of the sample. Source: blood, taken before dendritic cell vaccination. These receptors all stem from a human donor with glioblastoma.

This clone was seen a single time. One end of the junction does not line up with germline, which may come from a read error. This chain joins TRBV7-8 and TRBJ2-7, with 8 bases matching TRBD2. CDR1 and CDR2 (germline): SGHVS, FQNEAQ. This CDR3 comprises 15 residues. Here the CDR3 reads CPSSPAGTSTYEQYF. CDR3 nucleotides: TGTCCCAGCAGCCCCGCCGGGACTAGTACCTACGAGCAGTACTTC.

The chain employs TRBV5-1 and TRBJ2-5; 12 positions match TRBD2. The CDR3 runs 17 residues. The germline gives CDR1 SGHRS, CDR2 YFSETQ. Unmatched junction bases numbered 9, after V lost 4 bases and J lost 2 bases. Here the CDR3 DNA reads TGCGCCAGCAGCCCTGGACTAGCGGGGACCACTCAAGAGACCCAGTACTTC. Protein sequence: CASSPGLAGTTQETQYF.

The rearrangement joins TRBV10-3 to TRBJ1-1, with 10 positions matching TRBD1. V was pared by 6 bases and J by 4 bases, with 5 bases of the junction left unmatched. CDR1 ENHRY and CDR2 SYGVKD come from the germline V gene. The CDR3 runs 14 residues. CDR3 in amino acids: CAISVGQGSTEAFF. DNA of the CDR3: TGTGCCATCAGCGTGGGACAGGGGAGCACTGAAGCTTTCTTT.

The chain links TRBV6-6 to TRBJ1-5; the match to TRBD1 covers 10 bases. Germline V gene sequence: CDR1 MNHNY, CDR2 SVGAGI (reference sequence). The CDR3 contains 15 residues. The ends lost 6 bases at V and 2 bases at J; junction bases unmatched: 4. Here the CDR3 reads CASRETGGGNQPQHF. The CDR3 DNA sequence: TGTGCCAGCAGGGAGACAGGGGGCGGCAATCAGCCCCAGCATTTT.

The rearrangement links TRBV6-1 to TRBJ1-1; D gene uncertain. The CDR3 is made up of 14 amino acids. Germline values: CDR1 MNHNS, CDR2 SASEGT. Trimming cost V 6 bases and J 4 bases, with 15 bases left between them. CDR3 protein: CASSPGEGITEAFF. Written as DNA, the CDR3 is TGTGCCAGCAGCCCCGGGGAGGGAATCACTGAAGCTTTCTTT.

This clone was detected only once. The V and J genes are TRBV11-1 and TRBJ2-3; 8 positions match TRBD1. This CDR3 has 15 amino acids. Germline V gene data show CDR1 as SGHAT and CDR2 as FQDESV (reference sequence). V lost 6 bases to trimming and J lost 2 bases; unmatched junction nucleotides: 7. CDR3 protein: CASRVSDRATDTQYF. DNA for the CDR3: TGTGCCAGCAGAGTATCGGACAGGGCCACAGATACGCAGTATTTT.

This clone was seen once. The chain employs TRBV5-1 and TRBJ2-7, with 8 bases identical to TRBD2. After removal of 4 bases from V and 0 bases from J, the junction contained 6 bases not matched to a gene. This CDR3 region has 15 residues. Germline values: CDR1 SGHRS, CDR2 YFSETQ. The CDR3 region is CASSRGGGGSYEQYF. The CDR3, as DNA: TGCGCCAGCAGCCGGGGGGGAGGGGGCTCCTACGAGCAGTACTTC.

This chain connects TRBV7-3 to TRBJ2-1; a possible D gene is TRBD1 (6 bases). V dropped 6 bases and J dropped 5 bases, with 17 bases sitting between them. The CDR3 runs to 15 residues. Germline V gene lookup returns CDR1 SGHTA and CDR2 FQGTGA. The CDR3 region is CASSSRGYVDNEQFF. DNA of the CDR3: TGTGCCAGCAGTTCCAGGGGATATGTGGACAATGAGCAGTTCTTC.

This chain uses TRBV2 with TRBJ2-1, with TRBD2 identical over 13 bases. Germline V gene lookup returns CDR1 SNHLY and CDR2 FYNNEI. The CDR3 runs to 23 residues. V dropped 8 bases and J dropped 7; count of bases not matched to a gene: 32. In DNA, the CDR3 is TGTGCCAGCTCCCCGGGACTTGGGGCCACCGGGACTAGCGGGAATAGGGGTGGGAATGAGCAGTTCTTC. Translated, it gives CASSPGLGATGTSGNRGGNEQFF.

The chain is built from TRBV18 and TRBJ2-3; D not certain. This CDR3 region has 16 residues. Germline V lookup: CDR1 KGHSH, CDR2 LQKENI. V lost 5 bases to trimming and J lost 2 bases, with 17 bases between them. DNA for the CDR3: TGTGCCAGCTCAGCACGAATAGACATGAACACAGATACGCAGTATTTT. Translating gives CASSARIDMNTDTQYF.

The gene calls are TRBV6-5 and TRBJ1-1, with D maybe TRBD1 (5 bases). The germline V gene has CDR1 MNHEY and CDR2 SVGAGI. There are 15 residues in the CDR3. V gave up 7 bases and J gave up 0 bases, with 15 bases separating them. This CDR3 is CASNQGVLMNTEAFF. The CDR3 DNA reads TGTGCCAGCAATCAAGGGGTACTCATGAACACTGAAGCTTTCTTT.

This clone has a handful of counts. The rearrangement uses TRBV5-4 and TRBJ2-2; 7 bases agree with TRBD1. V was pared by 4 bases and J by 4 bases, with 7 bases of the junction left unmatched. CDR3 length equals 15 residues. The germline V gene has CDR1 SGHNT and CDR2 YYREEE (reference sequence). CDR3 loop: CASSLQGSGTGELFF. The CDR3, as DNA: TGTGCCAGCAGCCTACAGGGGTCGGGCACCGGGGAGCTGTTTTTT.

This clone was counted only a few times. The CDR3 DNA follows: TGTGCCAGCAGTTTATTTGGACAGGGGAACACTGAAGCTTTCTTT. Protein: CASSLFGQGNTEAFF. The chain is built from TRBV27 and TRBJ1-1; 8 positions agree with TRBD1. In germline, CDR1 is MNHEY, CDR2 SMNVEV (reference sequence). This CDR3 contains 15 residues. V lost 1 base and J lost 1; bases outside the gene matches: 2.

In DNA form, the CDR3 reads TGTGCCAGCAGCGGGACTAGCGGGGGGGTATACACCGGGGAGCTGTTTTTT. Translated: CASSGTSGGVYTGELFF. The chain employs TRBV5-4 and TRBJ2-2; 16 nucleotides line up with TRBD2. In germline, CDR1 is SGHNT, CDR2 YYREEE (reference sequence). CDR3 length equals 17 residues. V shed 4 bases, J shed 3 bases, and the junction held 3 bases outside the gene matches.

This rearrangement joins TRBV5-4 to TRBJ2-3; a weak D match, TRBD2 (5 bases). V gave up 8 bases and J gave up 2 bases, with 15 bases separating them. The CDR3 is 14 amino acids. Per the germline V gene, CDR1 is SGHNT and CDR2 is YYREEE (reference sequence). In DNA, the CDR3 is TGTGCCAGAATCGCCAAGCGGAACACAGATACGCAGTATTTT. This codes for CARIAKRNTDTQYF.

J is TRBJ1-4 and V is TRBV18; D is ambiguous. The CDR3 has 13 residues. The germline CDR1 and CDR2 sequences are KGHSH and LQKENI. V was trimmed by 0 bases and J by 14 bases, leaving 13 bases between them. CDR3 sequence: CASSPPSERILFF. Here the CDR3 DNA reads TGTGCCAGCTCACCACCGTCAGAACGAATTCTGTTTTTT.

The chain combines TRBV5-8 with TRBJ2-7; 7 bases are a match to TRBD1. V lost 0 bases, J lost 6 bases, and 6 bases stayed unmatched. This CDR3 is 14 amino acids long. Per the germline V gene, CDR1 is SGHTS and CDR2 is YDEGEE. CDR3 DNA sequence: TGTGCCAGCAGCTTGGGACAGGGTCTAAGCGAGCAGTACTTC. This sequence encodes CASSLGQGLSEQYF.

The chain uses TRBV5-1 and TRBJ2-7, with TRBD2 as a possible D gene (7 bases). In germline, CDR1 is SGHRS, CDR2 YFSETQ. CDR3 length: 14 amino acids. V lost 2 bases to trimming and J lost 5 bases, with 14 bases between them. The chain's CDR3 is CASSFVRGGDEQYF. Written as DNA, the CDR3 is TGCGCCAGCAGCTTCGTGCGCGGGGGCGACGAGCAGTACTTC. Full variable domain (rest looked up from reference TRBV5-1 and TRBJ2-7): KAGVTQTPRYLIKTRGQQVTLSCSPISGHRSVSWYQQTPGQGLQFLFEYFSETQRNKGNFPGRFSGRQFSNSRSEMNVSTLELGDSALYLCASSFVRGGDEQYFGPGTRLTVT.

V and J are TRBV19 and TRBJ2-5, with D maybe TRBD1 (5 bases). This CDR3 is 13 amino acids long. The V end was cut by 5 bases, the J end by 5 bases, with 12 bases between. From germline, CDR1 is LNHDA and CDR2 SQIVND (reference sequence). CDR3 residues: CASSSPGWETQYF. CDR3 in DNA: TGTGCCAGTAGTTCCCCAGGGTGGGAGACCCAGTACTTC.

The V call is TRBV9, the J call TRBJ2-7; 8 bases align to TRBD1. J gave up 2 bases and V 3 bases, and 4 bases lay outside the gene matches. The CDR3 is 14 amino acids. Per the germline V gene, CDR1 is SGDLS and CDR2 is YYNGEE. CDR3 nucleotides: TGTGCCAGCAGCGAGGGACAGGCTACCTACGAGCAGTACTTC. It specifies CASSEGQATYEQYF.

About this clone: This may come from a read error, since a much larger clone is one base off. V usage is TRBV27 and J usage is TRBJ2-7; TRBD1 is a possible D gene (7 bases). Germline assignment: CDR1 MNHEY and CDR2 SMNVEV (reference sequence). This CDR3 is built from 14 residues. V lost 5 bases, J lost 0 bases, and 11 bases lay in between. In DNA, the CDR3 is TGTGCCAGCAGTCGCGGGGACAGCTCCTACGAGCAGTACTTC. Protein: CASSRGDSSYEQYF.

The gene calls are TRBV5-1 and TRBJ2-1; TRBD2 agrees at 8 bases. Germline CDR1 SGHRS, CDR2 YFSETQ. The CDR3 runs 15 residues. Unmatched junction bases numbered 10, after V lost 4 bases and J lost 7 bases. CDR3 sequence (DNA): TGCGCCAGCAGCCTGGAGGCGGGAGGCGGGAATGAGCAGTTCTTC. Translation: CASSLEAGGGNEQFF. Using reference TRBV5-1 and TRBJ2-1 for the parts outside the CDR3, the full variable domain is KAGVTQTPRYLIKTRGQQVTLSCSPISGHRSVSWYQQTPGQGLQFLFEYFSETQRNKGNFPGRFSGRQFSNSRSEMNVSTLELGDSALYLCASSLEAGGGNEQFFGPGTRLTVL.

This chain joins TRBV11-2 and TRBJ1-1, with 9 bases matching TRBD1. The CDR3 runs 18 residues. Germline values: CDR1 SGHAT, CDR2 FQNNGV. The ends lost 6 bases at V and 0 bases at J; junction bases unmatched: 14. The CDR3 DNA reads TGTGCCAGCAGAGAGACCACGTGGGGACAGGGACTGAACACTGAAGCTTTCTTT. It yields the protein CASRETTWGQGLNTEAFF.

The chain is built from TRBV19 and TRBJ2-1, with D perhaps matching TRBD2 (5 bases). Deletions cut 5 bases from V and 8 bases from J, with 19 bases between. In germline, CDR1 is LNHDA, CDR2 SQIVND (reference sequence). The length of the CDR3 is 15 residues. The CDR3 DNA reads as TGTGCCAGTAGTTTTCCCTCAAGCGGTTCGGATGAGCAGTTCTTC. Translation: CASSFPSSGSDEQFF.

The CDR3 nucleotides are TGCGCCAGCAGCTTGGCCTCATCGGGGGCCGGGGAGCTGTTTTTT. Translating it yields CASSLASSGAGELFF. V usage is TRBV5-1 and J usage is TRBJ2-2; D might be TRBD2 (6 bases). Germline V gene sequence: CDR1 SGHRS, CDR2 YFSETQ. The CDR3 consists of 15 residues. Between the trimmed V and J ends, which lost 0 bases and 6 bases, there was a span of 12 bases.

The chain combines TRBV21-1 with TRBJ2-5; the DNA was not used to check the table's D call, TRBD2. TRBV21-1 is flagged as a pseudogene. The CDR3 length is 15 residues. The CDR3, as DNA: TGTGCCAGCAGCAAAGCGGTAGATGGTGAGGAGACCCAGTACTTC. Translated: CASSKAVDGEETQYF.